This T cell receptor (beta chain) was profiled in a study of early T cells in non-severe SARS-CoV-2 infection. Overall study context: RNA in bulk from unsorted whole blood was sequenced, and chains were unpaired.

In the case of this clonotype: The antigen remains undetermined.

Study results and caveats: Lookups in VDJdb leaned toward anti-spike CD8 responses and missed private and CD4 specificities.

Researchers attached unique molecular identifiers to individual cDNA molecules. One entry per CDR3 protein, called by TCRdb with MiXCR from the 5' RACE reads. Altogether under 75,000 distinct CDR3 sequences are present, 13% being singletons, with the ten largest covering about 7.7%. The germline V and J ends were trimmed by 7 bases and 7 bases, with 20 bases remaining between them. Germline values: CDR1 MDHEN, CDR2 SYDVKM. The CDR3 is 15 amino acids. Sequencing input: whole blood. The receptor was isolated from an adult who was a healthcare worker with PCR-confirmed SARS-CoV-2 infection or an uninfected control (not recorded which). The chain employs TRBV28 and TRBJ2-1; D may correspond to TRBD1 or TRBD2 (6 bases each). CDR3 nucleotides: TGTGCCAGCATTCCCCAGGAGGGGGGAAAAAATGAGCAGTTCTTC. Its protein is CASIPQEGGKNEQFF.